The 8 T cell receptor beta chains below were found in one sample sequenced in a study of blood T cell repertoires in COVID-19. Using immunoSEQ multiplex PCR, the repertoire was profiled, and TCRdb retains in-frame clones only, with some absent. Found here are roughly 360,000 clones, 87% of them singletons; the top ten hold 1.3%. The sample comprised PBMCs or T cells enriched from blood (not recorded which). The origin of the receptors is a man younger than 45 who had recovered from COVID-19.

The gene calls are TRBV3-1 (or the pseudogene TRBV3-2) and TRBJ1-2, with 8 bases aligning to TRBD1. Per the germline V gene, CDR1 is LGHDT and CDR2 is YNNKEL (reference sequence). J was trimmed by 3 bases and V by 4 bases; bases with no gene match: 7. This CDR3 spans 15 amino acids. CDR3 residues: CASSPRDRGDYGYTF. The CDR3 DNA reads TGTGCCAGCAGCCCCCGCGACAGGGGTGACTATGGCTACACCTTC.

For the CDR3, the DNA is TGTGCCAGCAGTGCCCACAGGGTTGGAGCCACAGATACGCAGTATTTT. It translates to CASSAHRVGATDTQYF. The rearrangement uses TRBV27 and TRBJ2-3; possible D gene TRBD1, 6 bases. CDR1 and CDR2 from the germline V gene are MNHEY and SMNVEV (reference sequence). The CDR3 covers 16 residues. The V end lost 5 bases, the J end lost 2 bases, and 17 bases lay between the germline ends.

The chain employs TRBV13 and TRBJ2-3; D is undetermined. Trimming removed 1 base at V and 0 bases at J, with 14 bases between. The CDR3 covers 17 residues. Germline V lookup: CDR1 PRHDT, CDR2 FYEKMQ (reference sequence). CDR3 loop: CASSLAPRTLSTDTQYF. CDR3 nucleotides: TGTGCCAGCAGCTTAGCCCCTAGAACTCTTAGCACAGATACGCAGTATTTT.

The chain couples TRBV3-1 (or the pseudogene TRBV3-2) to TRBJ1-1, with D perhaps matching TRBD1 (5 bases). CDR1 LGHDT and CDR2 YNNKEL come from the germline V gene (reference sequence). The CDR3 extends over 13 amino acids. Trimming removed 4 bases from V and 0 bases from J, with 6 bases in between. The CDR3 DNA reads as TGTGCCAGCAGCCGACAGCTGAACACTGAAGCTTTCTTT. Residues: CASSRQLNTEAFF.

This clone has just a few counts. The V call is TRBV4-2, the J call TRBJ2-7, with D maybe TRBD1 (6 bases). There are 17 residues in the CDR3. CDR1 and CDR2 (germline): LGHNA, YNFKEQ. V lost 0 bases and J lost 2, with 17 bases in between. The CDR3, as DNA: TGTGCCAGCAGCCAAGATTCCGACAGGCCAACACCCTACGAGCAGTACTTC. It encodes CASSQDSDRPTPYEQYF.

The rearrangement uses TRBV5-4 and TRBJ1-1; D gene uncertain. This CDR3 comprises 13 residues. The V and J ends lost 2 bases and 4 bases respectively, with 9 bases between them. Per germline, CDR1 SGHNT and CDR2 YYREEE (reference sequence). The CDR3 protein is CASSLDFGTEAFF. The DNA for the CDR3 is TGTGCCAGCAGCTTAGATTTCGGCACTGAAGCTTTCTTT.

The chain couples TRBV14 to TRBJ1-1; D gene unclear. Per the germline V gene, CDR1 is SGHDN and CDR2 is FVKESK. The length of the CDR3 is 13 residues. Trimming took 7 bases from V and 5 from J, leaving 14 bases between them. CDR3 sequence: CASTLMAQTEAFF. CDR3 DNA sequence: TGTGCCAGCACCCTCATGGCCCAGACTGAAGCTTTCTTT.

The CDR3 nucleotides are TGTGCCAGCAGCAGGATTGGGCCTAGCACAGATACGCAGTATTTT. Translating gives CASSRIGPSTDTQYF. The chain uses TRBV7-3 and TRBJ2-3; no definite D call. The V gene's germline CDR1 is SGHTA and CDR2 FQGTGA. CDR3 length: 15 amino acids. V was cut by 5 bases and J by 0 bases, with 12 bases left in between.